Given below is one T cell receptor (beta chain) in context. Researchers ran the PCR with 60 Vbeta and 13 Jbeta primers. Produced via immunoSEQ multiplex PCR; TCRdb's table is partial and in-frame only. This sample has some 190,000 clones, with roughly 80% found just once. Despite likely unrecorded immune exposures, the donors were nominally healthy at the time of sampling. This entry belongs to a study of cytomegalovirus exposure and HLA in healthy donors. The sample comprised PBMCs. The clonotype originates from a woman aged 25 to 39 in good health and CMV-seropositive.

The CDR3 loop is CASSQTGGPRSGANVLTF. The CDR3 region has the DNA TGTGCCAGCAGCCAAACAGGGGGCCCAAGGTCTGGGGCCAACGTCCTGACTTTC. This chain connects TRBV4-2 to TRBJ2-6; TRBD1 agrees at 9 bases. V shed 2 bases, J shed 1 base, and the junction held 6 bases outside the gene matches. CDR1 is LGHNA and CDR2 is YNFKEQ in the germline V gene. The CDR3 is 18 amino acids.